Below are 10 T cell receptor beta chains sequenced from a single sample in a study of T cell responses to AZD1222 COVID-19 vaccine. Clones were read by immunoSEQ multiplex PCR, and TCRdb kept only the in-frame ones, dropping some. Of about 100,000 clones in the sample, nearly 95% are singletons; the top ten hold over 1.5%. The specimen comprised peripheral blood, sampled on day 0 of AZD1222 vaccination. These receptors all stem from an adult in good health.

The chain employs TRBV28 and TRBJ2-2; D is ambiguous. Trimming left V 5 bases short and J 6 bases short, with 4 bases between. The CDR3 totals 11 residues. Looked up from germline, CDR1 is MDHEN and CDR2 is SYDVKM. The CDR3 sequence is CASSLAGELFF. CDR3 in DNA: TGTGCCAGCAGTCTTGCCGGGGAGCTGTTTTTT.

This sequence joins TRBV27 and TRBJ1-2; the D gene is possibly TRBD1 (5 bases). Trimming pared 8 bases from V and 4 bases from J, leaving 32 bases between. The CDR3 is 19 amino acids. From germline, CDR1 is MNHEY and CDR2 SMNVEV (reference sequence). CDR3 region: CASRRARLTVEGISYGYTF. Here the CDR3 DNA reads TGTGCCAGCCGGCGGGCTAGGTTGACAGTGGAAGGCATCTCCTATGGCTACACCTTC.

This sequence joins TRBV28 and TRBJ2-7, with TRBD1 matching 8 bases. Germline loops: CDR1 MDHEN, CDR2 SYDVKM. The V and J ends lost 3 bases and 7 bases, in that order; junction bases with no gene match: 8. There are 14 residues in the CDR3. The CDR3 DNA is TGTGCCAGCAGTTTGGGACAGGACCCTCTGGAGCAGTACTTC. Protein: CASSLGQDPLEQYF.

This clone was seen only once. The V call is TRBV5-1, the J call TRBJ2-1, with unresolved D. V was shortened by 0 bases and J by 3 bases, with 7 bases between the two germline ends. The CDR3 covers 14 residues. Germline CDR1 and CDR2: SGHRS and YFSETQ. The DNA for the CDR3 is TGCGCCAGCAGCTTGGGGACGGACTACAATGAGCAGTTCTTC. Protein product: CASSLGTDYNEQFF.

V is TRBV3-1 (or the pseudogene TRBV3-2) and J is TRBJ2-1, with a tentative D call TRBD1 (6 bases). This CDR3 is 15 amino acids long. Trimming shortened V by 0 bases and J by 5 bases, and 11 bases separated the two germline ends. Germline assignment: CDR1 LGHDT and CDR2 YNNKEL (reference sequence). The CDR3 nucleotides are TGTGCCAGCAGCCAAGATGTCGGACAGCACAATGAGCAGTTCTTC. Translated, it gives CASSQDVGQHNEQFF.

The V gene is TRBV11-1, the J gene TRBJ2-7; TRBD2 is a possible D gene (5 bases). CDR1 is SGHAT, CDR2 FQDESV, per germline (reference sequence). Trimming shortened V by 1 base and J by 5 bases, and 9 bases separated the two germline ends. The CDR3 spans 13 residues. Here the CDR3 reads CASSLESGDEQYF. In nucleotides, the CDR3 is TGTGCCAGCAGCTTAGAGAGCGGCGACGAGCAGTACTTC.

The rearrangement joins TRBV18 to TRBJ2-4, with TRBD2 matching over 14 bases. Looked up from germline, CDR1 is KGHSH and CDR2 is LQKENI. This CDR3 is built from 17 residues. The V and J ends lost 6 bases and 6 bases, in that order; junction bases with no gene match: 10. The CDR3 reads CASSPGTSGSWGNIQYF. CDR3 in DNA: TGTGCCAGCTCCCCCGGGACTAGCGGGAGTTGGGGAAACATTCAGTACTTC.

The chain carries TRBV4-1 and TRBJ2-1; TRBD2 agrees at 7 bases. V shed 4 bases and J 11 bases; nucleotides not matched to a gene: 14. The CDR3 spans 15 residues. The germline CDR1 and CDR2 sequences are MGHRA and YSYEKL. The CDR3 sequence: CASSPYREALQKQFF. The CDR3 DNA follows: TGCGCCAGCAGCCCCTATCGGGAGGCCCTACAGAAGCAGTTCTTC.

The J gene is TRBJ2-6, the V gene TRBV2, with D perhaps TRBD2 (6 bases). Germline CDR1 reads SNHLY; CDR2 reads FYNNEI. The CDR3 covers 16 residues. Trimming removed 8 bases from V and 0 bases from J, with 14 bases in between. For the CDR3, the DNA is TGTGCCAGCGCAAAGGGACTCAGCTCTGGGGCCAACGTCCTGACTTTC. As protein: CASAKGLSSGANVLTF. The full variable domain, rest sourced from reference TRBV2 and TRBJ2-6, is EPEVTQTPSHQVTQMGQEVILRCVPISNHLYFYWYRQILGQKVEFLVSFYNNEISEKSEIFDDQFSVERPDGSNFTLKIRSTKLEDSAMYFCASAKGLSSGANVLTFGAGSRLTVL.

A single count supports this clone. This chain joins TRBV7-6 and TRBJ1-5; unclear D gene. Germline CDR1 is SGHVS and CDR2 is FNYEAQ. The CDR3 consists of 13 residues. With 1 base removed from V and 7 bases from J, the gap between germline ends came to 8 bases. The CDR3 bases are TGTGCCAGCAGCTTAGACGATTGGCAGCCCCAGCATTTT. Its protein is CASSLDDWQPQHF. Full variable domain (rest looked up from reference TRBV7-6 and TRBJ1-5): GAGVSQSPRYKVTKRGQDVALRCDPISGHVSLYWYRQALGQGPEFLTYFNYEAQQDKSGLPNDRFSAERPEGSISTLTIQRTEQRDSAMYRCASSLDDWQPQHFGDGTRLSIL.